This passage covers 29 T cell receptor beta chains from one sample sequenced in a study of blood T cell repertoires in COVID-19 (dated by TCRdb to about 2020). Library generation was performed with the immunoSEQ multiplex PCR assay. The table comes from immuneACCESS by way of TCRdb, which keeps in-frame sequences with V and J called. Part of the clones is missing from these tables; in studies checked, under half for an unresolved V gene and the rest for unknown reasons. The sample table shows 260,000 or so clones, and approximately 85% are seen once. Approximately 0.7% of the sample is in the top ten clones. Sequencing used peripheral blood. The receptors here all came from a human donor in a cohort sampled during active COVID-19.

The chain uses TRBV4-3 and TRBJ2-5, with 12 bases lining up with TRBD2. This CDR3 has 15 residues. V trimming: 4 bases; J trimming: 4 bases; junction bases outside the gene matches: 4. Germline V CDR1 and CDR2: LGHNA, YSLEER. The CDR3 coding sequence is TGCGCCAGCAGCCCACTACTAGCGGGGGGAGAGACCCAGTACTTC. Its protein is CASSPLLAGGETQYF.

Only a few counts were recorded for this clone. The chain carries TRBV4-1 and TRBJ2-7; the D gene is possibly TRBD1 (5 bases). The CDR3 has 15 residues. Germline lookup yields CDR1 MGHRA and CDR2 YSYEKL. V dropped 4 bases and J dropped 0 bases, with 13 bases sitting between them. CDR3 sequence reads: CASSLGRVSSYEQYF. As DNA, the CDR3 is TGCGCCAGCAGCCTGGGCAGGGTGAGCTCCTACGAGCAGTACTTC.

This chain links TRBV5-1 with TRBJ2-7; 9 bases agree with TRBD1. This CDR3 is built from 13 residues. The V segment lost 3 bases and the J segment 5 bases; nucleotides outside the gene matches: 3. The V gene's germline CDR1 is SGHRS and CDR2 YFSETQ. The CDR3 DNA reads TGCGCCAGCAGCTGGAGGACAGGGGACGAGCAGTACTTC. This encodes CASSWRTGDEQYF.

This chain connects TRBV11-2 to TRBJ2-7; 8 bases fit TRBD2. Germline V CDR1 and CDR2: SGHAT, FQNNGV. The CDR3 has 12 residues. Unmatched junction bases numbered 3, after V lost 5 bases and J lost 6 bases. The CDR3 spells CASSRGGTEQYF. CDR3 sequence (DNA): TGTGCCAGCAGCCGCGGGGGGACCGAGCAGTACTTC.

The chain carries TRBV30 and TRBJ1-3; TRBD1 might be the D (5 bases). V shed 5 bases and J shed 3 bases, with 11 bases lying between them. This CDR3 has 13 residues. Per the germline V gene, CDR1 is GTSNPN and CDR2 is SVGIG (reference sequence). CDR3: CAWGSRDGNTIYF. CDR3 sequence (DNA): TGTGCCTGGGGGTCCAGGGATGGAAACACCATATATTTT.

The chain has TRBV5-6 and TRBJ2-7, with D perhaps TRBD1 (6 bases). Trimming took off 4 bases at V and 3 bases at J, with 14 bases between the two ends. Germline-derived CDR1 and CDR2 are SGHDT and YYEEEE. This CDR3 contains 14 residues. As DNA, the CDR3 is TGTGCCAGCAGCCCCGGGACATCGATCTACGAGCAGTACTTC. Protein product: CASSPGTSIYEQYF.

The rearrangement uses TRBV13 and TRBJ2-7; TRBD2 aligns across 7 bases. The V gene end was trimmed by 0 bases and the J gene end by 1 base; junction bases not matched to a gene: 6. The germline CDR1 and CDR2 sequences are PRHDT and FYEKMQ (reference sequence). The CDR3 extends over 16 amino acids. CDR3 in amino acids: CASSLGSRGVSYEQYF. DNA for the CDR3: TGTGCCAGCAGCTTAGGCTCCCGGGGGGTTTCCTACGAGCAGTACTTC.

This clone is a singleton in its sample. The V and J genes are TRBV5-1 and TRBJ1-4; D is possibly TRBD1 (6 bases). The length of the CDR3 is 16 residues. Germline V lookup: CDR1 SGHRS, CDR2 YFSETQ. V was pared by 3 bases and J by 5 bases, with 17 bases between. CDR3 sequence (DNA): TGCGCCAGCAGCTCCGGACAGTACGGATTGAATGAAAAACTGTTTTTT. It specifies CASSSGQYGLNEKLFF.

This clone occurred a few times. The rearrangement links TRBV20-1 to TRBJ2-7; D unclear. The CDR3 has 10 residues. The ends were cut back, 6 bases at V and 4 bases at J, with 7 bases in the middle. Germline CDR1 DFQATT, CDR2 SNEGSKA (reference sequence). This CDR3 reads CSARGYEQYF. For the CDR3, the DNA is TGCAGTGCCCGCGGATACGAGCAGTACTTC.

The chain has TRBV18 and TRBJ2-5; tentative D call: TRBD2 (6 bases). V lost 3 bases and J lost 5, with 16 bases in between. Per the germline V gene, CDR1 is KGHSH and CDR2 is LQKENI. The CDR3 is 15 amino acids. CDR3 region: CASSPPGGPQETQYF. The CDR3, as DNA: TGTGCCAGCTCACCGCCTGGAGGGCCTCAGGAGACCCAGTACTTC.

The gene calls are TRBV4-3 and TRBJ2-7, with a weak D call TRBD1 (6 bases). The length of the CDR3 is 16 residues. Trimming stripped 4 bases from V and 3 bases from J, with 19 bases between. CDR1 is LGHNA and CDR2 is YSLEER in the germline V gene. CDR3 DNA sequence: TGCGCCAGCAGCCTCGTGGCAACAAGGACAGACTACGAGCAGTACTTC. The encoded protein is CASSLVATRTDYEQYF.

This clone was counted a few times. Relative to the germline gene, one junction end is altered; a read error may explain this. This chain uses TRBV30 with TRBJ2-7; perhaps TRBD1 as D (5 bases). Per the germline V gene, CDR1 is GTSNPN and CDR2 is SVGIG (reference sequence). There are 14 residues in the CDR3. CDR3 DNA sequence: TGTGCCTGGAGTAGACAGTCTAGTCTCTACGGGCAGTACTTC. This encodes CAWSRQSSLYGQYF.

This clone has just one count. V is TRBV4-3 and J is TRBJ2-7; 11 bases map to TRBD1. Germline V gene sequence: CDR1 LGHNA, CDR2 YSLEER. V lost 5 bases, J lost 3 bases, and 6 bases stayed unmatched. The CDR3 sequence is 15 residues long. The CDR3 nucleotides are TGCGCCAGCAGCACTGGGACAGGGGGGGACTACGAGCAGTACTTC. It codes for CASSTGTGGDYEQYF.

This clone was observed a handful of times. The J gene is TRBJ1-5, the V gene TRBV30; D perhaps matches TRBD1 (5 bases). CDR3 size: 14 residues. V lost 0 bases and J 6 bases, leaving 12 bases between the germline ends. Germline-derived CDR1 and CDR2 are GTSNPN and SVGIG (reference sequence). Here the CDR3 DNA reads TGTGCCTGGAGTGTACGGGGGGGAGGTCAGCCCCAGCATTTT. As protein: CAWSVRGGGQPQHF.

CDR3 region: CAWSRFAGAIPGEQYF. The CDR3 DNA reads as TGTGCCTGGAGCCGATTCGCGGGAGCCATTCCAGGCGAGCAGTACTTC. The V and J genes are TRBV30 and TRBJ2-7, with 7 bases that match TRBD2. Germline V CDR1 and CDR2: GTSNPN, SVGIG (reference sequence). V dropped 3 bases and J dropped 6; count of bases not matched to a gene: 17. This CDR3 spans 16 amino acids.

This clone was observed a single time. The V call is TRBV6-5, the J call TRBJ1-2; 9 bases line up with TRBD1. The CDR3 totals 15 residues. The junction had 9 bases not matched to a gene; V was cut back by 6 bases and J by 4 bases. Germline CDR1 is MNHEY and CDR2 is SVGAGI. The CDR3 is CASRAGTGSIYGYTF. DNA for the CDR3: TGTGCCAGCAGGGCCGGGACAGGGTCAATCTATGGCTACACCTTC.

The rearrangement uses TRBV5-4 and TRBJ2-1, with 7 nucleotides matching TRBD2. Germline V gene lookup returns CDR1 SGHNT and CDR2 YYREEE (reference sequence). The CDR3 contains 17 residues. Losses at the gene ends were 0 bases for V and 9 bases for J; bases not matched to a gene: 15. The CDR3 DNA follows: TGTGCCAGCAGCTTGGCCGGGGAGGGTAGCCGAAGAGGTGAGCAGTTCTTC. It is translated as CASSLAGEGSRRGEQFF.

The sample holds one count of this clone. The CDR3 loop reads CASSQGRDRRRGPQHF. The CDR3, as DNA: TGCGCCAGCAGCCAAGGCAGGGACAGGCGGCGTGGGCCCCAGCATTTT. The chain recombines TRBV4-3 with TRBJ1-5; 8 bases are shared with TRBD1. This CDR3 has 16 amino acids. CDR1 is LGHNA, CDR2 YSLEER, per germline. The J segment lost 9 bases and the V segment lost 1 base, leaving 11 bases of the junction unmatched.

This clone was seen once. In DNA form, the CDR3 reads TGTGCCAGCAGTTTCGCAGGGGCACCTGAAGCTTTCTTT. This sequence encodes CASSFAGAPEAFF. This chain links TRBV28 with TRBJ1-1, with a weak D call TRBD1 (6 bases). V was trimmed by 3 bases and J by 6 bases, leaving 11 bases between them. The CDR3 is 13 amino acids. Germline assignment: CDR1 MDHEN and CDR2 SYDVKM.

The rearrangement joins TRBV18 to TRBJ2-1, with TRBD1 as a possible D gene (6 bases). The CDR3 sequence is 15 residues long. V was clipped by 8 bases and J by 0 bases, with 14 bases between them. Germline V CDR1 and CDR2: KGHSH, LQKENI. The CDR3 protein is CASRRGSRSYNEQFF. The CDR3 nucleotides read TGTGCCAGCCGTAGGGGGTCCCGCTCCTACAATGAGCAGTTCTTC. The complete variable domain, with remaining parts taken from reference TRBV18 and TRBJ2-1, reads NAGVMQNPRHLVRRRGQEARLRCSPMKGHSHVYWYRQLPEEGLKFMVYLQKENIIDESGMPKERFSAEFPKEGPSILRIQQVVRGDSAAYFCASRRGSRSYNEQFFGPGTRLTVL.

J is TRBJ1-2 and V is TRBV19; 7 bases agree with TRBD1. With 4 bases clipped from V and 4 bases from J, the junction kept 3 bases outside the gene matches. Germline V gives CDR1 LNHDA, CDR2 SQIVND (reference sequence). The CDR3 has 13 residues. The CDR3 is CASSSNRGYGYTF. CDR3 bases: TGTGCCAGTAGTAGTAACAGGGGCTATGGCTACACCTTC.

CDR3 amino acids: CASSAGPSGNTIYF. The DNA of the CDR3 is TGTGCCAGCAGCGCGGGCCCCTCTGGAAACACCATATATTTT. This chain connects TRBV7-7 to TRBJ1-3; D uncertain. Trimming cost V 5 bases and J 0 bases, with 8 bases left between them. The germline V gene has CDR1 SSHAT and CDR2 FNYEAQ (reference sequence). The CDR3 has 14 amino acids.

The chain recombines TRBV5-4 with TRBJ1-4, with D perhaps matching TRBD1 (5 bases). Germline CDR1 SGHNT, CDR2 YYREEE (reference sequence). This CDR3 is 16 amino acids long. V was shortened by 0 bases and J by 5 bases, with 14 bases between the two germline ends. CDR3 amino acids: CASSLANRGENEKLFF. The CDR3 DNA reads TGTGCCAGCAGCTTGGCCAATCGGGGGGAGAATGAAAAACTGTTTTTT.

V is TRBV19 and J is TRBJ2-5; 11 bases fit TRBD2. Looked up from germline, CDR1 is LNHDA and CDR2 is SQIVND (reference sequence). The trim removed 8 bases at V and 4 bases at J, leaving 6 bases unmatched. The CDR3 spans 14 residues. The CDR3 sequence: CASRSGRAGETQYF. In DNA form, the CDR3 reads TGTGCCAGTCGTAGCGGGAGGGCTGGAGAGACCCAGTACTTC.

This chain uses TRBV18 with TRBJ1-1, with D perhaps TRBD1 (5 bases). V was clipped by 0 bases and J by 3 bases, with 5 bases between them. Germline CDR1 KGHSH, CDR2 LQKENI. The CDR3 extends over 13 amino acids. CDR3: CASSPPGDTEAFF. The CDR3, as DNA: TGTGCCAGCTCACCACCAGGGGACACTGAAGCTTTCTTT. Based on the CDR3 plus reference TRBV18 and TRBJ1-1, the full variable domain is NAGVMQNPRHLVRRRGQEARLRCSPMKGHSHVYWYRQLPEEGLKFMVYLQKENIIDESGMPKERFSAEFPKEGPSILRIQQVVRGDSAAYFCASSPPGDTEAFFGQGTRLTVV.

DNA for the CDR3: TGTGCCAGCAGCTTAAGGCTCTCCACAGATACGCAGTATTTT. The encoded protein is CASSLRLSTDTQYF. This rearrangement joins TRBV7-3 to TRBJ2-3, with no clear D. This CDR3 spans 14 amino acids. Trimming took off 1 base at V and 2 bases at J, with 7 bases between the two ends. The germline V gene encodes CDR1 SGHTA and CDR2 FQGTGA.

The genes are TRBV6-6 and TRBJ2-7; 7 bases are a match to TRBD2. Germline V gene data show CDR1 as MNHNY and CDR2 as SVGAGI (reference sequence). Trimming cost V 0 bases and J 4 bases; bases outside gene matches: 9. This CDR3 contains 16 residues. The CDR3 protein is CASSYSGGEGRYEQYF. CDR3 coding DNA: TGTGCCAGCAGTTACTCGGGGGGGGAAGGGCGGTACGAGCAGTACTTC.

CDR3 nucleotides: TGTGCCAGCGTCGGACAGACAGACAATGAGCAGTTCTTC. Encoded protein: CASVGQTDNEQFF. This chain connects TRBV6-5 to TRBJ2-1; weak D call: TRBD1 (6 bases). V lost 8 bases, J lost 5 bases, and 13 bases lay in between. CDR3 size: 13 residues. Germline assignment: CDR1 MNHEY and CDR2 SVGAGI.

The CDR3 region is CASTPEETALMNTEAFF. The CDR3 DNA sequence: TGTGCCAGTACCCCCGAGGAGACAGCCCTCATGAACACTGAAGCTTTCTTT. The rearrangement uses TRBV19 and TRBJ1-1; weak D call: TRBD1 (5 bases). The germline V gene encodes CDR1 LNHDA and CDR2 SQIVND (reference sequence). The CDR3 spans 17 residues. Trimming stripped 7 bases from V and 0 bases from J, with 21 bases between.